This T cell receptor (beta chain) originates from a study of blood T cell repertoires in COVID-19. Across the whole study: The cDNA or gDNA used as material had been derived from T cells, B-cell-depleted T cells, or PBMCs.

Source study methods: Counts of nucleated cells, estimated from reference gene primer amplification, were obtained. Some clones are missing from TCRdb's copy, which holds only in-frame ones; the method was immunoSEQ multiplex PCR. That table supplies the V and J calls and clone size; D and trimming were determined from the DNA. The sample holds under 300,000 clones, about nine tenths seen once. While infection was still active, Seattle patients were enrolled and then followed longitudinally. This receptor was obtained from a woman in her twenties or thirties with COVID-19, enrolled during active disease. Source material: peripheral blood.

CDR3: CASSESLAGYSYNEQFF. CDR3 nucleotides: TGTGCCAGCAGTGAATCACTAGCGGGCTACTCCTACAATGAGCAGTTCTTC. The chain employs TRBV2 and TRBJ2-1; 9 nucleotides align to TRBD2. V was pared by 2 bases and J by 0 bases, with 5 bases of the junction left unmatched. The germline V gene encodes CDR1 SNHLY and CDR2 FYNNEI. The CDR3 is 17 amino acids. Based on the CDR3 plus reference TRBV2 and TRBJ2-1, the full variable domain is EPEVTQTPSHQVTQMGQEVILRCVPISNHLYFYWYRQILGQKVEFLVSFYNNEISEKSEIFDDQFSVERPDGSNFTLKIRSTKLEDSAMYFCASSESLAGYSYNEQFFGPGTRLTVL.